Below, 21 T cell receptor beta chains from the same sample are listed, as sequenced in a study of identical twins. TCRdb processed the 5' RACE reads anew with MiXCR; each CDR3 protein has one entry. The profile shows some 790,000 distinct CDR3 sequences, about 20% of them singletons. These sequences were also reported in another study, on T cells expressing NK-cell markers.

Sequenced input: PBMCs. The receptors were gathered from a woman under 30 in good health.

This chain uses TRBV5-6 with TRBJ2-3; D not certain. In germline, CDR1 is SGHDT, CDR2 YYEEEE. Trimming took 2 bases from V and 0 from J, leaving 10 bases between them. The CDR3 is 15 amino acids. CDR3 in amino acids: CASSFWAESTDTQYF. The CDR3 DNA reads TGTGCCAGCAGCTTTTGGGCAGAGAGCACAGATACGCAGTATTTT.

The gene calls are TRBV6-2 or TRBV6-3 and TRBJ1-6; D unresolved. Germline-derived CDR1 and CDR2 are MNHEY and SVGEGT. V dropped 6 bases and J dropped 6 bases, with 15 bases sitting between them. The CDR3 length is 15 residues. The CDR3 DNA follows: TGTGCCAGCAGCCCCCTCGGGATGGGTAATTCACCCCTCCACTTT. It yields the protein CASSPLGMGNSPLHF.

The chain joins TRBV6-1 to TRBJ2-3; unclear D gene. Germline V gene data show CDR1 as MNHNS and CDR2 as SASEGT. Deletions cut 1 base from V and 8 bases from J, with 10 bases between. This CDR3 spans 13 amino acids. This CDR3 reads CASSEGGRTTQYF. The CDR3 bases are TGTGCCAGCAGTGAAGGAGGTAGGACTACGCAGTATTTT.

The chain joins TRBV12-3 or TRBV12-4 to TRBJ2-1; unclear D gene. V was pared by 6 bases and J by 1 base, with 28 bases between. CDR3 length equals 20 residues. CDR3 residues: CASRLGRGQTFSLSYNEQFF. The CDR3 nucleotides read TGTGCCAGCAGGCTCGGTCGAGGCCAGACGTTTTCCCTGTCCTACAATGAGCAGTTCTTC.

In this sample, this clonotype turned up many times. The chain employs TRBV12-3 or TRBV12-4 and TRBJ2-1, with D hard to call. Trimming cost V 3 bases and J 4 bases, with 10 bases left between them. CDR3 size: 14 residues. CDR3 residues: CASSFGPTYNEQFF. CDR3 coding DNA: TGTGCCAGCAGTTTTGGGCCAACATACAATGAGCAGTTCTTC.

A remark on this clonotype: A read error may be the cause here, since a much bigger clone is one base away. The chain has TRBV5-1 and TRBJ2-7; 10 positions match TRBD1. Trimming removed 4 bases from V and 5 bases from J; junction bases left unmatched: 6. Germline V lookup: CDR1 SGHRS, CDR2 YFSETQ. There are 14 residues in the CDR3. CDR3 loop: CASSPGTGVHEQYF. The CDR3, as DNA: TGCGCCAGCAGCCCCGGGACAGGGGTCCACGAGCAGTACTTC.

This rearrangement joins TRBV7-9 to TRBJ1-1; D is unresolved. This CDR3 region has 12 residues. The V and J ends lost 5 bases and 6 bases respectively, with 10 bases between them. Germline CDR1 SEHNR, CDR2 FQNEAQ (reference sequence). The CDR3 nucleotides read TGTGCCAGCAGCCCCCGTCAACCTGAAGCTTTCTTT. As protein: CASSPRQPEAFF. The whole variable domain, filled in from reference TRBV7-9 and TRBJ1-1, reads DTGVSQNPRHKITKRGQNVTFRCDPISEHNRLYWYRQTLGQGPEFLTYFQNEAQLEKSRLLSDRFSAERPKGSFSTLEIQRTEQGDSAMYLCASSPRQPEAFFGQGTRLTVV.

This clonotype was seen many times. The rearrangement joins TRBV29-1 to TRBJ2-2, with D tentatively TRBD1 or TRBD2 (5 bases each). This CDR3 is 14 amino acids long. CDR1 SQVTM and CDR2 ANQGSEA come from the germline V gene. The ends were cut back, 4 bases at V and 2 bases at J, with 11 bases in the middle. CDR3 residues: CSVGLGGNTGELFF. The CDR3 nucleotides read TGCAGCGTTGGACTTGGGGGTAACACCGGGGAGCTGTTTTTT.

The sample holds a few counts of this clonotype. CDR3 in amino acids: CSARATRGWEKLFF. The CDR3 coding sequence is TGCAGTGCTAGAGCGACCAGGGGGTGGGAAAAACTGTTTTTT. The chain carries TRBV20-1 and TRBJ1-4; 7 bases line up with TRBD1. The J segment lost 8 bases and the V segment lost 1 base, leaving 7 bases of the junction unmatched. This CDR3 contains 14 residues. Per the germline V gene, CDR1 is DFQATT and CDR2 is SNEGSKA (reference sequence).

V and J are TRBV27 and TRBJ1-5; D is uncertain. V was cut by 8 bases and J by 8 bases, with 16 bases left in between. CDR3 length: 13 residues. The V gene's germline CDR1 is MNHEY and CDR2 SMNVEV (reference sequence). CDR3 in DNA: TGTGCCAGCGGATTCCGGGCCCAAGAGCCCCAGCATTTT. Protein: CASGFRAQEPQHF.

This clonotype was recorded a few times. The rearrangement links TRBV4-2 to TRBJ2-3; tentatively, D is TRBD1 or TRBD2 (6 bases each). V lost 8 bases, J lost 2 bases, and 17 bases lay in between. Germline loops: CDR1 LGHNA, CDR2 YNFKEQ. The CDR3 contains 15 residues. The CDR3 DNA reads as TGTGCCAGCCTGGGAAGGGGGGCAGCCACAGATACGCAGTATTTT. It translates to CASLGRGAATDTQYF.

In its sample, this clonotype was seen many times. This sequence joins TRBV6-5 and TRBJ2-1, with D uncertain. The CDR3 spans 12 residues. Germline assignment: CDR1 MNHEY and CDR2 SVGAGI. Trimming stripped 7 bases from V and 10 bases from J, with 14 bases between. CDR3 DNA sequence: TGTGCCAGCATTTCCGCGGTTGAGGAGCAGTTCTTC. It is translated as CASISAVEEQFF.

There are a few counts of this clonotype. The gene calls are TRBV20-1 and TRBJ2-7; TRBD2 aligns across 8 bases. This CDR3 is built from 14 residues. Per the germline V gene, CDR1 is DFQATT and CDR2 is SNEGSKA (reference sequence). V lost 3 bases, J lost 5 bases, and 9 bases stayed unmatched. CDR3: CSASYGRAGNEQYF. The CDR3 DNA sequence: TGCAGTGCTAGTTACGGGAGGGCCGGAAACGAGCAGTACTTC.

This clonotype was seen a few times. This chain joins TRBV20-1 and TRBJ1-4; a weak D match, TRBD1 (5 bases). The V gene's germline CDR1 is DFQATT and CDR2 SNEGSKA (reference sequence). The CDR3 is 14 amino acids. V was trimmed by 6 bases and J by 4 bases, leaving 15 bases between them. CDR3 sequence (DNA): TGCAGTGCGACTCCCGGGGGGGGTAATGAAAAACTGTTTTTT. Its protein is CSATPGGGNEKLFF.

The CDR3 sequence: CAISGAVQRGNEQFF. DNA of the CDR3: TGTGCCATCAGTGGGGCGGTTCAACGGGGGAATGAGCAGTTCTTC. The chain recombines TRBV10-3 with TRBJ2-1; tentative D call: TRBD2 (6 bases). The CDR3 covers 15 residues. Trimming removed 4 bases from V and 7 bases from J, with 17 bases in between. CDR1 ENHRY and CDR2 SYGVKD come from the germline V gene.

This clonotype was seen more than once but under ten times. The chain has TRBV5-1 and TRBJ2-7; 8 bases agree with TRBD1. Trimming cost V 2 bases and J 2 bases; bases outside gene matches: 6. CDR3 length: 15 amino acids. Germline V gives CDR1 SGHRS, CDR2 YFSETQ. The DNA for the CDR3 is TGCGCCAGCAGCTTTGATGGACAGGGCACCTACGAGCAGTACTTC. This translates into CASSFDGQGTYEQYF.

This clonotype was observed a handful of times. The chain has TRBV7-9 and TRBJ2-3; 11 bases match TRBD2. The CDR3 runs 16 residues. J gave up 4 bases and V 7 bases, and 10 bases lay outside the gene matches. Germline CDR1 SEHNR, CDR2 FQNEAQ (reference sequence). CDR3 region: CASNSELAGGPDTQYF. CDR3 DNA: TGTGCCAGCAACTCGGAGCTAGCGGGGGGACCAGATACGCAGTATTTT.

The rearrangement joins TRBV10-3 to TRBJ1-2; 7 nucleotides agree with TRBD1. Germline CDR1 and CDR2: ENHRY and SYGVKD. Trimming at V came to 7 bases and at J to 2 bases, leaving 7 bases not matched to a gene. The CDR3 runs 14 residues. DNA for the CDR3: TGTGCCATCAAGGGGGCAGGGTCCAACTATGGCTACACCTTC. Its translation: CAIKGAGSNYGYTF.

This clonotype was seen more than once but under ten times. This chain joins TRBV4-2 and TRBJ2-6; tentatively, D is TRBD1 (5 bases). V dropped 5 bases and J dropped 0 bases, with 14 bases sitting between them. CDR1 and CDR2 (germline): LGHNA, YNFKEQ. This CDR3 spans 17 amino acids. CDR3: CASSSQVPRSGANVLTF. The DNA for the CDR3 is TGTGCCAGCAGCTCACAGGTCCCACGCTCTGGGGCCAACGTCCTGACTTTC.

This clonotype was found a few times. The V and J genes are TRBV12-3 or TRBV12-4 and TRBJ2-7, with a weak D call TRBD1 (5 bases). The CDR3 length is 13 residues. V was cut by 1 base and J by 5 bases, with 9 bases left in between. The CDR3 loop reads CASSLGRGHEQYF. CDR3 nucleotides: TGTGCCAGCAGTTTAGGTAGGGGCCACGAGCAGTACTTC.

The gene calls are TRBV4-3 and TRBJ2-1, with 11 bases matching TRBD2. The J segment lost 8 bases and the V segment lost 0 bases, leaving 12 bases of the junction unmatched. Germline loops: CDR1 LGHNA, CDR2 YSLEER. This CDR3 has 18 amino acids. CDR3 bases: TGCGCCAGCAGCCAAGATATCGGGAGGCTAGCGGGGGGTCATGAGCAGTTCTTC. Protein: CASSQDIGRLAGGHEQFF.